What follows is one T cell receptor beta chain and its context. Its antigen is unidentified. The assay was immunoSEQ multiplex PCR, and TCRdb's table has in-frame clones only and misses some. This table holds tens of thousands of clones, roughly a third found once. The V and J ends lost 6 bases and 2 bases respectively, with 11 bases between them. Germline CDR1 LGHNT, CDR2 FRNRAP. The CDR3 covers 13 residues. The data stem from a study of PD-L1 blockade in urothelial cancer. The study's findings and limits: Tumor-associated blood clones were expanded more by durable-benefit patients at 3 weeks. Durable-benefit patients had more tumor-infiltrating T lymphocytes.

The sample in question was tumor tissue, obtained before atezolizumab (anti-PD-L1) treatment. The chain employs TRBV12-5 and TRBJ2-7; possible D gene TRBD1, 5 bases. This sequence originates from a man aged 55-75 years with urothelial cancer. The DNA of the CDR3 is TGTGCTAGTGGCCCTGACAGAACCTACGAGCAGTACTTC. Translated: CASGPDRTYEQYF. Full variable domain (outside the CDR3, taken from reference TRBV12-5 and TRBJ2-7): DARVTQTPRHKVTEMGQEVTMRCQPILGHNTVFWYRQTMMQGLELLAYFRNRAPLDDSGMPKDRFSAEMPDATLATLKIQPSEPRDSAVYFCASGPDRTYEQYFGPGTRLTVT.